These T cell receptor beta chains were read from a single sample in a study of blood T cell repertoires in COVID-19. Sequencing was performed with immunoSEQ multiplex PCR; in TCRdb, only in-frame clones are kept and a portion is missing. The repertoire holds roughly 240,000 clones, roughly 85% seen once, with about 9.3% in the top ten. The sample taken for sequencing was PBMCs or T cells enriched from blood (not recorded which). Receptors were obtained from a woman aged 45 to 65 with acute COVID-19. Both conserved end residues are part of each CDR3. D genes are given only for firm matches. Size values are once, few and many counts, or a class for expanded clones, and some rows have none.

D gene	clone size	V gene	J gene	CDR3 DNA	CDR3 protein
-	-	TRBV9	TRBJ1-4	TGTGCCAGCAGCCCCTTTCACGGGTCCAACGGTAATGAAAAACTGTTTTTT	CASSPFHGSNGNEKLFF
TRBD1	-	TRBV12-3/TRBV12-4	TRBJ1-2	TGTGCCAGCACCCCGGGACAGCTCTATGGCTACACCTTC	CASTPGQLYGYTF
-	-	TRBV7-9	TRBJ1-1	TGTGCCAGCAGCTTAGCCCGACAGGTCATGAACACTGAAGCTTTCTTT	CASSLARQVMNTEAFF
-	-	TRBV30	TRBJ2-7	TGTGCCTCCGACAGGAACTACGAGCAGTACTTC	CASDRNYEQYF
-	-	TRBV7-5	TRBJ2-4	TGTGCCAGAAGGCGGATCAATGACAGGGTAAATCTGTCCGCCAAAAACATTCAGTACTTC	CARRRINDRVNLSAKNIQYF
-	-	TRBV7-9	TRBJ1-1	TGTGCCAGCAGCCTGAGGGTGTGGGAGAACACTGAAGCTTTCTTT	CASSLRVWENTEAFF
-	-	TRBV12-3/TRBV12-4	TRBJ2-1	TGTGCCAGTGCCCTAGACTCCTACAATGAGCAGTTCTTC	CASALDSYNEQFF
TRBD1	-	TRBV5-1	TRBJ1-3	TGCGCCAGCAGCTCAGGACAGGGAGTACCTGGAAACACCATATATTTT	CASSSGQGVPGNTIYF
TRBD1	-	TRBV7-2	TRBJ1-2	TGTGCCAGCAGCTTGAAGGGGACAGCTACTAACTATGGCTACACCTTC	CASSLKGTATNYGYTF
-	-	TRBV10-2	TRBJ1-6	TGCGCCAGCAGCCCACAGGGAGTCTATAATTCACCCCTCCACTTT	CASSPQGVYNSPLHF
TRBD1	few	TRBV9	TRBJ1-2	TGTGCCAGCAGCGTAGAGTATCGGGACAGCTATGGCTACACCTTC	CASSVEYRDSYGYTF
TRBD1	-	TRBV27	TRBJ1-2	TGTGCCAGCAGTCCCCGGACAGGGACGAACTATGGCTACACCTTC	CASSPRTGTNYGYTF
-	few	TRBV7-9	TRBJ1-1	TGTGCCAGCAGCTTAGAACAGAACACTGAAGCTTTCTTT	CASSLEQNTEAFF
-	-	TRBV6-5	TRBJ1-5	TGTGCCAGCAGTTACAGCCAGGGTAATCAGCCCCAGCATTTT	CASSYSQGNQPQHF
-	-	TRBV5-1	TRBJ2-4	TGCGCCAGCGGCAGTGGAAACATTCAGTACTTC	CASGSGNIQYF
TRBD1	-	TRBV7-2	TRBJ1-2	TGTGCCAGCAGCTCCCGGACAGGTTGGGGCTATGGCTACACCTTC	CASSSRTGWGYGYTF
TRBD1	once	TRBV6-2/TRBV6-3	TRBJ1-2	TGTGCCAGCAGTTCAACAGGGGTGCGGGGCTACACCTTC	CASSSTGVRGYTF
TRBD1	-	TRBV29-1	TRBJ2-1	TGCAGCGTAGTACCGGGACAGGGCGCTGATGAGCAGTTCTTC	CSVVPGQGADEQFF
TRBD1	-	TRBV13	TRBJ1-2	TGTGCCAGCAGCTTAGGCCTGGGACAGGGGGTCTTTAACTATGGCTACACCTTC	CASSLGLGQGVFNYGYTF
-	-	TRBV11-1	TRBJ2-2	TGTGCCAGCAGCTTTATCGGGGCGAACACCGGGGAGCTGTTTTTT	CASSFIGANTGELFF
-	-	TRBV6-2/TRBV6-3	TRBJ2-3	TGTGCCAGCAGTTTCTTTGGAGGGGACGGAGATACGCAGTATTTT	CASSFFGGDGDTQYF
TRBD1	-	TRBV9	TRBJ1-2	TGTGCCAGCAGCGCTCCTGGGACAGGGAGAGGCTACACCTTC	CASSAPGTGRGYTF
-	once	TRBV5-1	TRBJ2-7	TGCGCCAGCAGCTTTGGAGCCACAAGCACCTACGAGCAGTACTTC	CASSFGATSTYEQYF
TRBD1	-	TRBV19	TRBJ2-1	TGTGCCAGTAGGGACAGGGTTTTGCCGTCCTACAATGAGCAGTTCTTC	CASRDRVLPSYNEQFF
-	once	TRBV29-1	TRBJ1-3	TGCAGCGTTTGGACAGCCTCTGGAAACACCATATATTTT	CSVWTASGNTIYF
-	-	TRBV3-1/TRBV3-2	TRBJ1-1	TGTGCCAGCAGCCAAGGAGCGACGAACGCTTTCTTT	CASSQGATNAFF
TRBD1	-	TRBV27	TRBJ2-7	TGTGCCAGCAGTTTCCTCTCCGGGGCAGGGGGCCTGGACGAGCAGTACTTC	CASSFLSGAGGLDEQYF
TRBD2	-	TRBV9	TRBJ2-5	TGTGCCAGCAGCGTAGAAATAGCGGGGGGACGGGAGACCCAGTACTTC	CASSVEIAGGRETQYF
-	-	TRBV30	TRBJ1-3	TGTGCCTGGATCGGGTCTGGAAACACCATATATTTT	CAWIGSGNTIYF
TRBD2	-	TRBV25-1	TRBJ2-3	TGTGCCAGCAGACCCGGACTAGCGGGGGGGGCAGATACGCAGTATTTT	CASRPGLAGGADTQYF
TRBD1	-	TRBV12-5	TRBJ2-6	TGTGCTAGTGGTCCGGGACAGGGGTTCAAAGGGGCCAACGTCCTGACTTTC	CASGPGQGFKGANVLTF
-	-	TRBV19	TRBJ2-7	TGTGCCAGTAGTCAATTAGGGGCCTACGAGCAGTACTTC	CASSQLGAYEQYF
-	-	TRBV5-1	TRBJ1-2	TGCGCCAGCAGCTTGGCGGGCCGGGGCTATGGCTACACCTTC	CASSLAGRGYGYTF
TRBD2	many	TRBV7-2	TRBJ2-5	TGTGCCAGCAGCCCTGAGCGGGGGGGCCGGGAGACCCAGTACTTC	CASSPERGGRETQYF
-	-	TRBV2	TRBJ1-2	TGTGCCAGCAGTGAAGCCGGAGGGGCCGGAGTGCGTGGCTACACCTTC	CASSEAGGAGVRGYTF
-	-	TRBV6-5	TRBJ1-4	TGTGCCAGCAGTTACTCGATTCAGGCAACTAATGAAAAACTGTTTTTT	CASSYSIQATNEKLFF
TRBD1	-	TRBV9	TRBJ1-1	TGTGCCAGCAGCGCGGGACAGGGTCTCACTGAAGCTTTCTTT	CASSAGQGLTEAFF
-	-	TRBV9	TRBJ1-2	TGTGGTTACGCGGGTGGCTACACCTTC	CGYAGGYTF
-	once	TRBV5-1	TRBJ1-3	TGCGCCAGCAGCCGCCTGGGGAGGGAATTCTCTGGAAACACCATATATTTT	CASSRLGREFSGNTIYF
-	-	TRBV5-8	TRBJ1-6	TGTGCCAGCAGCGCTAGCCGCCGCTCCTATAATTCACCCCTCCACTTT	CASSASRRSYNSPLHF
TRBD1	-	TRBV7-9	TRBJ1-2	TGTGCCAGCAGCCCAACGAACAGGGGGTTCTATGGCTACACCTTC	CASSPTNRGFYGYTF
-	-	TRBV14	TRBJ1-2	TGTGCCAGCAGCCAACAGGGGTCCGGACCTGGCTACACCTTC	CASSQQGSGPGYTF
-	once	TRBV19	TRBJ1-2	TGTGCCAGTACGTCCCTCCGGGGCTACACCTTC	CASTSLRGYTF
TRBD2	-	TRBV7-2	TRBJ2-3	TGTGCCAGCAGCTTTGGACTAGCCGGGGATACGCAGTATTTT	CASSFGLAGDTQYF
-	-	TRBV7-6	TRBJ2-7	TGTGCCAGCAGCTTCGGGGCCTACGAGCAGTACTTC	CASSFGAYEQYF
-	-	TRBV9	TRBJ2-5	TGTGCCAGCAGCCTCCGATGGGGGGACGAAATAATAGGAGAGACCCAGTACTTC	CASSLRWGDEIIGETQYF